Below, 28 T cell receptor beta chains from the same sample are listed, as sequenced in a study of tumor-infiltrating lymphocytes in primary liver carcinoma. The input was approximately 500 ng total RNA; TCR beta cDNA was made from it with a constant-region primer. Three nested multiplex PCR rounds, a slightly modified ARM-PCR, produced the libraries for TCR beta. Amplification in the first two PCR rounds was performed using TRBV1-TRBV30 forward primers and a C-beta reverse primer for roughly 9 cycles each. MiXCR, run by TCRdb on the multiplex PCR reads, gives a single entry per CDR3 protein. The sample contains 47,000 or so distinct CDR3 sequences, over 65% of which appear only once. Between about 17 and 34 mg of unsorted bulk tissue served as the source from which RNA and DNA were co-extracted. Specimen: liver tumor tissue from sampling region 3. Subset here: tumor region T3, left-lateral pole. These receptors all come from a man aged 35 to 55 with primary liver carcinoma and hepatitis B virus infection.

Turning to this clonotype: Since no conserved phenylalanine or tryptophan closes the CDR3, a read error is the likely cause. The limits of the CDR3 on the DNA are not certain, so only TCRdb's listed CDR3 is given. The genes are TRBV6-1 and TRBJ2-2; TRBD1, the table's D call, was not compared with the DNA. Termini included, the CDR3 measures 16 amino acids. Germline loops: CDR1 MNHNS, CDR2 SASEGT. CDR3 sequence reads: CASSEGQGAIGGELFL.

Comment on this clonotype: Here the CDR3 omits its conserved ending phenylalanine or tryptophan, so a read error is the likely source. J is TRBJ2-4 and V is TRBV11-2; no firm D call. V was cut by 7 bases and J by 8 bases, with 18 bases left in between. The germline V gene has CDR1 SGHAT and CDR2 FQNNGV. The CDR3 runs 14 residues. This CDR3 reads CASIPQLGWDIQYL. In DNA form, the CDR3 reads TGTGCCAGCATCCCCCAACTGGGGTGGGACATTCAGTACCTT.

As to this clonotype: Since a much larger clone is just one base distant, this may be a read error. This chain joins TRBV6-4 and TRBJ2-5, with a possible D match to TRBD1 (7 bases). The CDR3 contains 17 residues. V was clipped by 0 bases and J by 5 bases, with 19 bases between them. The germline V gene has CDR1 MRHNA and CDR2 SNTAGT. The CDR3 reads CASSDSIRQGEDETQYF. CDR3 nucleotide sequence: TGTGCCAGCAGTGACTCGATACGGCAGGGGGAGGATGAGACCCAGTACTTC.

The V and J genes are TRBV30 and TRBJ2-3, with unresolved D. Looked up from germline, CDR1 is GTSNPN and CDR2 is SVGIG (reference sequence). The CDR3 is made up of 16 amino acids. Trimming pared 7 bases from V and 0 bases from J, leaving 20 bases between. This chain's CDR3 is CALCAPQDSSTDTQYF. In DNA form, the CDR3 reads TGTGCCTTGTGTGCGCCTCAGGATTCTAGCACAGATACGCAGTATTTT.

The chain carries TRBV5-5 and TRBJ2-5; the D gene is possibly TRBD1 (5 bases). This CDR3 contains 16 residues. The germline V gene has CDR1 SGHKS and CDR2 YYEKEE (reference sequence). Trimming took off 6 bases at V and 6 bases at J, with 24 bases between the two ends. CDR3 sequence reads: CASITAVLTGEQTQYF. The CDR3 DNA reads TGTGCCAGCATCACTGCTGTGCTTACAGGAGAGCAGACCCAGTACTTC.

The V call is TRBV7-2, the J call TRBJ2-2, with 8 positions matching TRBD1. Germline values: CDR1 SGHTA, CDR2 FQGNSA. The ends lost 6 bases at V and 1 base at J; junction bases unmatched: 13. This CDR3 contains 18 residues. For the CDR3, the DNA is TGTGCCAGCAGGACGAACCAGGCCGGGACAGGGAACACCGGGGAGCTGTTTTTT. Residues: CASRTNQAGTGNTGELFF.

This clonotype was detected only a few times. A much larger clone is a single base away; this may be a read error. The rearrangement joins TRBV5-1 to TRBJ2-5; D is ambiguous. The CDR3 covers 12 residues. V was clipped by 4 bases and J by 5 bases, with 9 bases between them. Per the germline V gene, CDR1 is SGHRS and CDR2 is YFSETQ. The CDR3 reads CASSTVVETQYF. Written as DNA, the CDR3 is TGCGCCAGCAGCACAGTAGTGGAGACCCAGTACTTC.

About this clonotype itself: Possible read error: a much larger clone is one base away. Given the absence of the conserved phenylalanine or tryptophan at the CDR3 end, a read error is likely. The DNA of the CDR3 is TGTGCCAGCGCGACGACAGGGGCCGGGGAGCTGTTTCTT. Translation gives CASATTGAGELFL. The chain joins TRBV14 to TRBJ2-2; TRBD1 agrees at 8 bases. CDR3 length: 13 amino acids. V lost 8 bases, J lost 6 bases, and 5 bases stayed unmatched. Germline CDR1 SGHDN, CDR2 FVKESK.

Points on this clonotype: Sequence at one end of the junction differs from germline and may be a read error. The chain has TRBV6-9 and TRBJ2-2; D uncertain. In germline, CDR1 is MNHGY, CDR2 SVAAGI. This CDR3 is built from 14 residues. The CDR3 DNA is TGTGCCGGCAGCCCGAGTGACGGGACCGGGGAGCTGTTTTTT. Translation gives CAGSPSDGTGELFF.

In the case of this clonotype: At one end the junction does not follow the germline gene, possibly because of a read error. CDR3 residues: CTSSLRAGDYNEQFF. The CDR3 coding sequence is TGCACCAGCAGCCTAAGGGCGGGAGACTACAATGAGCAGTTCTTC. This chain uses TRBV4-1 with TRBJ2-1; 7 nucleotides agree with TRBD2. There are 15 residues in the CDR3. Germline CDR1 reads MGHRA; CDR2 reads YSYEKL.

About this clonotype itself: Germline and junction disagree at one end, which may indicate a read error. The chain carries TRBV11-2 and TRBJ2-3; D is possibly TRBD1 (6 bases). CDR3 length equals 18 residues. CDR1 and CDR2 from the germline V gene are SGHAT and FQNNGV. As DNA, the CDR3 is TGTGCTAGCAGCTTGAAGGGACAAGACGCCCTTAACACAGATACGCAGTATTTT. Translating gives CASSLKGQDALNTDTQYF.

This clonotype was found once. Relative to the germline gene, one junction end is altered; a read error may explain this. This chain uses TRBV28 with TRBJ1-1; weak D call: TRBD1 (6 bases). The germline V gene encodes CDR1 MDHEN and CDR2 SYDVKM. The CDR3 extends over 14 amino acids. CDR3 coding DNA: TGTGCCAGCAGTTCCCCGGCAGGGGCCACTGAGGCTTTCTTT. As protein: CASSSPAGATEAFF.

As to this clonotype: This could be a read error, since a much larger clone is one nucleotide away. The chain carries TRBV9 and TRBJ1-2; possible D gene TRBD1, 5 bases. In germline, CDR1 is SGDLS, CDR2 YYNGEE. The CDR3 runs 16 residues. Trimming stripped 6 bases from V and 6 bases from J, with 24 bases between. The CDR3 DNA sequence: TGTGCCAGCACCCCTCAGAGGGGAGCGGGGTCGGATGGCTACACCTTC. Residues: CASTPQRGAGSDGYTF.

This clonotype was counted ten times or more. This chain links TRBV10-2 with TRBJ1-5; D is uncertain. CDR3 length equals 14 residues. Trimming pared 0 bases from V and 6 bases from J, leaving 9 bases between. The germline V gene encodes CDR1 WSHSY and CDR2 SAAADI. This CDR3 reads CASSESDSGQPQHF. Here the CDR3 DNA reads TGCGCCAGCAGTGAGTCCGACTCTGGTCAGCCCCAGCATTTT.

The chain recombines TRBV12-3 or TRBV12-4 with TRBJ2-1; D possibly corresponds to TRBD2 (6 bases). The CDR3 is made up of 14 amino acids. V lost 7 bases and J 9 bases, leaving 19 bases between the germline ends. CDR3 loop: CASIGLAGFGEQFF. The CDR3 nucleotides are TGTGCCAGCATTGGACTGGCGGGGTTTGGTGAGCAGTTCTTC.

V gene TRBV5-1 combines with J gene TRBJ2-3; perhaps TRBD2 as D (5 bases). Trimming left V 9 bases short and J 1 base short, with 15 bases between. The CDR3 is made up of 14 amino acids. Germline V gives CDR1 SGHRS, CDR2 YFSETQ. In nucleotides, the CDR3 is TGCGCCATCTCACACGGGGTGGGCACAGATACGCAGTATTTT. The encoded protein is CAISHGVGTDTQYF.

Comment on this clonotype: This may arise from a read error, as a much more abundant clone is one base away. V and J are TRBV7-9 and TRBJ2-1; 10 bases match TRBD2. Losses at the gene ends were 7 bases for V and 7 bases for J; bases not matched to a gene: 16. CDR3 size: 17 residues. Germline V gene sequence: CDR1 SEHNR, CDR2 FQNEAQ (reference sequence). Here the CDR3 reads CASNWDFAAGGKNEQFF. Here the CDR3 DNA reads TGTGCCAGCAACTGGGACTTTGCAGCGGGAGGGAAGAATGAGCAGTTCTTC.

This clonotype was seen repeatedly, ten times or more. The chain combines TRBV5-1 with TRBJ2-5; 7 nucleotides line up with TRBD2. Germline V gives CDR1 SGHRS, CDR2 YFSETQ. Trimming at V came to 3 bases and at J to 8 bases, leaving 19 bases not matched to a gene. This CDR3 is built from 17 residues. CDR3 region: CASSSQWQGRAGITQYF. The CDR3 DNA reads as TGCGCCAGCAGCTCCCAGTGGCAGGGCAGAGCGGGGATAACCCAGTACTTC.

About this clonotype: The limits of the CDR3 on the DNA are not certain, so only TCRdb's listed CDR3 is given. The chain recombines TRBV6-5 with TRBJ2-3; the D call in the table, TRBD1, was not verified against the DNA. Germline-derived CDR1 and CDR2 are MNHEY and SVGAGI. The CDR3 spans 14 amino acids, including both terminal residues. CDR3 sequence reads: CANSYGVGTGAQYF.

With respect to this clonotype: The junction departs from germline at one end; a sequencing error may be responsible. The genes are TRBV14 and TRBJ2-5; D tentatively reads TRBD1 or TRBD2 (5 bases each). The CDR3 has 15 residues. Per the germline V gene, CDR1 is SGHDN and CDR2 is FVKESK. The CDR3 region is CASSQDAGHRKTQYF. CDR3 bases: TGTGCCAGCAGTCAAGACGCGGGTCACAGGAAGACCCAGTACTTC. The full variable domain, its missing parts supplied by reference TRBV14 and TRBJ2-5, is EAGVTQFPSHSVIEKGQTVTLRCDPISGHDNLYWYRRVMGKEIKFLLHFVKESKQDESGMPNNRFLAERTGGTYSTLKVQPAELEDSGVYFCASSQDAGHRKTQYFGPGTRLLVL.

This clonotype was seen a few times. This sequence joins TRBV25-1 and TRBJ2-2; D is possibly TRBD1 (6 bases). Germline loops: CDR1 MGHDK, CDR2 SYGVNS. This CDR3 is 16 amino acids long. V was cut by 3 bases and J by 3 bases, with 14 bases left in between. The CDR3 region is CASSDRGPRHTGELFF. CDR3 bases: TGTGCCAGCAGTGACAGGGGACCACGCCACACCGGGGAGCTGTTTTTT.

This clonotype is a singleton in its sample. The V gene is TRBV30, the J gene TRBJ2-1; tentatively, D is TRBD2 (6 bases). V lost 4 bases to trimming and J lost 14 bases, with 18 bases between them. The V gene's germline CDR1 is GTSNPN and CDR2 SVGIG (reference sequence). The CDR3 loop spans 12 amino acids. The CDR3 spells CAWIPRAWEEFF. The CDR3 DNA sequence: TGTGCCTGGATCCCGAGGGCTTGGGAGGAGTTCTTC. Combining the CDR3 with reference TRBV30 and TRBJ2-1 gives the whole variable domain SQTIHQWPATLVQPVGSPLSLECTVEGTSNPNLYWYRQAAGRGLQLLFYSVGIGQISSEVPQNLSASRPQDRQFILSSKKLLLSDSGFYLCAWIPRAWEEFFGPGTRLTVL.

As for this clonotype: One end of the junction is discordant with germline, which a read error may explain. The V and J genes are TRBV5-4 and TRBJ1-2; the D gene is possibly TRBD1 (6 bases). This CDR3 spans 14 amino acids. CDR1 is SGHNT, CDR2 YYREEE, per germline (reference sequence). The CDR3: CANSLRGGLGGYTF. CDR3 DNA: TGTGCCAACAGCTTGCGGGGGGGCCTTGGTGGTTACACCTTC.

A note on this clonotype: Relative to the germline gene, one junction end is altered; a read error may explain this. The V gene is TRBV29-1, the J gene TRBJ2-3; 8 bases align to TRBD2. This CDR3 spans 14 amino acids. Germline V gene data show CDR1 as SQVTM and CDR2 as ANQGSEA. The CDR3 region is CSVDDGRAGNTQYF. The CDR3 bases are TGCAGCGTTGATGACGGGAGGGCAGGAAATACACAGTATTTT.

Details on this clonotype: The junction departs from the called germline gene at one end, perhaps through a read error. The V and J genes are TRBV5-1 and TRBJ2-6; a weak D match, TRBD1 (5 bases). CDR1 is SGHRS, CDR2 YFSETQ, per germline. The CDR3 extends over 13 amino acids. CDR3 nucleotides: TGCACCAGCAGCTTAGCTGGGGCCAACGTCATGACTTTC. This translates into CTSSLAGANVMTF.

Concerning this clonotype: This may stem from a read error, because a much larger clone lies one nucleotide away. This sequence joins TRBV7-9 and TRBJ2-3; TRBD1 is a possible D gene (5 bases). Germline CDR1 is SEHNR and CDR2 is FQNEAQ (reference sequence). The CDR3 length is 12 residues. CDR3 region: CASTTGTDTLYF. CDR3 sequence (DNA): TGTGCCAGCACTACAGGAACAGATACGCTGTATTTT.

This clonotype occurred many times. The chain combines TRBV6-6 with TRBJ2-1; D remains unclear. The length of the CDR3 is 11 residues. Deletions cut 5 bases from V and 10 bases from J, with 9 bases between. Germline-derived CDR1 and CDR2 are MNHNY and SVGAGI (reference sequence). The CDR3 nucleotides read TGTGCCAGCAGTCAGGTTGGGGAGCAGTTCTTC. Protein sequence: CASSQVGEQFF.

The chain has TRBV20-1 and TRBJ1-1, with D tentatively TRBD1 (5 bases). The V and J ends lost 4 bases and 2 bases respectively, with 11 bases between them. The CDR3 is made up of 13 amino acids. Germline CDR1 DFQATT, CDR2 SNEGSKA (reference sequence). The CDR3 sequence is CSATAGTNTEAFF. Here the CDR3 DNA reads TGCAGTGCTACGGCGGGGACCAACACTGAAGCTTTCTTT.